Below are 9 T cell receptor beta chains sequenced from a single sample in a study of blood T cell repertoires in COVID-19. The method was immunoSEQ multiplex PCR; TCRdb's version includes in-frame clones alone and lacks a portion of them. The sample shows 200,000 to 250,000 clones, about 79% of them seen only once. The sample consisted of peripheral blood. Receptors originate from a man aged 50 or older with active or convalescent COVID-19.

This chain links TRBV19 with TRBJ2-3, with 7 bases aligning to TRBD2. The V and J ends lost 6 bases and 4 bases, in that order; junction bases with no gene match: 10. CDR1 is LNHDA and CDR2 is SQIVND in the germline V gene (reference sequence). This CDR3 spans 15 amino acids. The DNA for the CDR3 is TGTGCCAGTAGGGCCCGGGGGAGGGGTCCAGATACGCAGTATTTT. Its translation: CASRARGRGPDTQYF.

This chain links TRBV11-2 with TRBJ1-4, with a possible D match to TRBD1 (6 bases). V gave up 1 base and J gave up 5 bases, with 17 bases separating them. Germline CDR1 reads SGHAT; CDR2 reads FQNNGV. The CDR3 spans 17 residues. In DNA, the CDR3 is TGTGCCAGCAGCTTAGTTGAACAGGGCTTTCAAAATGAAAAACTGTTTTTT. This translates into CASSLVEQGFQNEKLFF.

V usage is TRBV9 and J usage is TRBJ1-5; D uncertain. Germline V gives CDR1 SGDLS, CDR2 YYNGEE. This CDR3 is built from 13 residues. The V gene lost 4 bases and the J gene lost 10 bases, with 15 bases spanning the gap. The CDR3 here is CASSPRGGEPQHF. CDR3 DNA: TGTGCCAGCAGCCCGAGAGGCGGCGAACCCCAGCATTTT. The entire variable domain, with the rest obtained from reference TRBV9 and TRBJ1-5, is as follows: DSGVTQTPKHLITATGQRVTLRCSPRSGDLSVYWYQQSLDQGLQFLIQYYNGEERAKGNILERFSAQQFPDLHSELNLSSLELGDSALYFCASSPRGGEPQHFGDGTRLSIL.

The chain couples TRBV7-2 to TRBJ1-1, with TRBD1 identical over 8 bases. The CDR3 runs to 14 residues. Germline values: CDR1 SGHTA, CDR2 FQGNSA. The V segment lost 7 bases and the J segment 0 bases; nucleotides outside the gene matches: 4. CDR3 sequence (DNA): TGTGCCAGCAAGCAGGGGGCGGTGAACACTGAAGCTTTCTTT. It is translated as CASKQGAVNTEAFF.

The chain carries TRBV27 and TRBJ2-1, with D perhaps matching TRBD2 (5 bases). This CDR3 spans 11 amino acids. Trimming left V 6 bases short and J 8 bases short, with 8 bases between. In germline, CDR1 is MNHEY, CDR2 SMNVEV (reference sequence). This CDR3 is CASSRGYEQFF. The CDR3 nucleotides read TGTGCCAGCAGCCGCGGGTATGAGCAGTTCTTC.

The chain couples TRBV7-9 to TRBJ2-5, with D possibly being TRBD1 (5 bases). The V and J ends lost 11 bases and 5 bases respectively, with 15 bases between them. The germline CDR1 and CDR2 sequences are SEHNR and FQNEAQ (reference sequence). This CDR3 comprises 12 residues. CDR3 bases: TGTGCCTCATCGACAGATTGGGAGACCCAGTACTTC. Encoded protein: CASSTDWETQYF.

This clone was counted a few times. The chain employs TRBV28 and TRBJ1-5; 7 bases map to TRBD1. J was trimmed by 7 bases and V by 3 bases; bases with no gene match: 9. CDR3 length equals 15 residues. Germline-derived CDR1 and CDR2 are MDHEN and SYDVKM. The CDR3 DNA sequence: TGTGCCAGCAGTTTCGAGAGGGGGCCGGGGCAGCCCCAGCATTTT. Encoded protein: CASSFERGPGQPQHF.

V is TRBV7-2 and J is TRBJ1-1, with D perhaps matching TRBD1 (5 bases). CDR1 and CDR2 (germline): SGHTA, FQGNSA. Trimming took off 5 bases at V and 5 bases at J, with 18 bases between the two ends. The CDR3 length is 15 residues. The CDR3 bases are TGTGCCAGCAGCCCTCCGGGGACTCAAGGGACTGAAGCTTTCTTT. As protein: CASSPPGTQGTEAFF.

This clone was found a few times. The chain is built from TRBV28 and TRBJ2-7; 8 bases are a match to TRBD1. CDR1 is MDHEN, CDR2 SYDVKM, per germline. The length of the CDR3 is 15 residues. The trim removed 1 base at V and 1 base at J, leaving 3 bases unmatched. The CDR3 DNA reads TGTGCCAGCAGTTTATCCCGGACAGGGTCCTACGAGCAGTACTTC. This codes for CASSLSRTGSYEQYF.